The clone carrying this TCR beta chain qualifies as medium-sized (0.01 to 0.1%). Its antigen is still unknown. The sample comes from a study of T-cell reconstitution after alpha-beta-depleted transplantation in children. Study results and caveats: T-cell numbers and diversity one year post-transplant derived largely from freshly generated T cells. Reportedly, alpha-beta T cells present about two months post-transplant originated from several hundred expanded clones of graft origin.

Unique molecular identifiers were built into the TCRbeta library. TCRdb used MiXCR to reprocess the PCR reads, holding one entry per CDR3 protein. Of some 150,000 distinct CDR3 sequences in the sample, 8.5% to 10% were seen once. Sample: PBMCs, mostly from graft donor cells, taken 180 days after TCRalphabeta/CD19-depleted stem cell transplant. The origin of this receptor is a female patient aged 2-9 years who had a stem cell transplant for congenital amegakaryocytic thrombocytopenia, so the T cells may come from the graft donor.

The CDR3 region has the DNA TGCAGTGCTACCCAAATGAATACCGAAAGATATGGCTACACCTTC. Translated, it gives CSATQMNTERYGYTF. J is TRBJ1-2 and V is TRBV20-1; D call uncertain. The CDR3 sequence is 15 residues long. V lost 4 bases and J 5 bases, leaving 20 bases between the germline ends. Germline CDR1 DFQATT, CDR2 SNEGSKA (reference sequence).